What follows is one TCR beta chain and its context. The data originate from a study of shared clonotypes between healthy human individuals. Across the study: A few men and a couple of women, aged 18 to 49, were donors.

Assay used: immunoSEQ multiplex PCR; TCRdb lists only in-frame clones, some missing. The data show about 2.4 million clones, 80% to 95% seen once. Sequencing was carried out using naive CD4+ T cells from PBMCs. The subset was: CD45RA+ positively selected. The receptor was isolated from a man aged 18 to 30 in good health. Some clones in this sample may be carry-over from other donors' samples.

DNA for the CDR3: TGTGCCAGCAGTCCCAATGGCTCTGTGTTACGCTACACCTTC. Its protein product is CASSPNGSVLRYTF. This chain connects TRBV27 to TRBJ1-2; D gene ambiguous. This CDR3 is 14 amino acids long. Trimming cost V 5 bases and J 9 bases, with 19 bases left between them. Germline lookup yields CDR1 MNHEY and CDR2 SMNVEV (reference sequence).